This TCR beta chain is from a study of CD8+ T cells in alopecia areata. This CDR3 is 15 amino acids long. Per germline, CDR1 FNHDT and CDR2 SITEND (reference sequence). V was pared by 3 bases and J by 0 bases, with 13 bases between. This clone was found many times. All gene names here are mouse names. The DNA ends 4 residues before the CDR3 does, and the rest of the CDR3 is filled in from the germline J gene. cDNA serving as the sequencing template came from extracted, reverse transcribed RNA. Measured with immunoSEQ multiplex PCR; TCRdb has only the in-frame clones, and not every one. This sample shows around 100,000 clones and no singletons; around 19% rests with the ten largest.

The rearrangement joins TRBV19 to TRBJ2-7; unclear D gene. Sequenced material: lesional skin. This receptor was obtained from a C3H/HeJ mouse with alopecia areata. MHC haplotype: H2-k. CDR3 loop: CASSTRRQSSYEQYF. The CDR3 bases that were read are TGTGCCAGCAGTACAAGAAGACAAAGCTCCTAT.